A single sample gave rise to the 14 T cell receptor beta chains below, sequenced in a study of T-cell memory formation after mild COVID-19. Each CDR3 protein is one row after TCRdb ran MiXCR on the 5' RACE reads. The sample gives approximately 500,000 distinct CDR3 sequences, 25% of which show up once; 12% is in the top ten. Sample: PBMCs or a T cell subset sorted from them (not recorded which). The receptor set was obtained from an adult woman who had mild COVID-19 (a few samples of this study predate the infection). Cell type and time point are not known.

This clonotype was picked up a small number of times. The chain uses TRBV29-1 and TRBJ2-1; D unresolved. Germline lookup yields CDR1 SQVTM and CDR2 ANQGSEA. The CDR3 is 11 residues long. With 0 bases removed from V and 10 bases from J, the gap between germline ends came to 7 bases. The CDR3 is CSVEDAREQFF. As DNA, the CDR3 is TGCAGCGTTGAAGACGCGCGAGAGCAGTTCTTC.

This clonotype has more than one count but fewer than ten. This chain links TRBV12-3 or TRBV12-4 with TRBJ2-2; 8 nucleotides align to TRBD2. The CDR3 is 17 amino acids. With V trimmed by 5 bases and J by 5 bases, 13 bases remained unmatched. The CDR3 spells CASSTLFGGAQTGELFF. The CDR3 nucleotides read TGTGCCAGCAGTACCCTCTTCGGGGGGGCACAGACCGGGGAGCTGTTTTTT.

The chain recombines TRBV28 with TRBJ2-7; the match to TRBD1 covers 8 bases. Germline V gene data show CDR1 as MDHEN and CDR2 as SYDVKM. This CDR3 region has 14 residues. Losses at the gene ends were 7 bases for V and 3 bases for J; bases not matched to a gene: 8. The CDR3, as DNA: TGTGCCAGCACCTCATTGGACAGGGACTACGAGCAGTACTTC. It is translated as CASTSLDRDYEQYF. Looking up the rest from reference TRBV28 and TRBJ2-7 gives the full variable domain: DVKVTQSSRYLVKRTGEKVFLECVQDMDHENMFWYRQDPGLGLRLIYFSYDVKMKEKGDIPEGYSVSREKKERFSLILESASTNQTSMYLCASTSLDRDYEQYFGPGTRLTVT.

This clonotype has a handful of counts. V gene TRBV4-2 combines with J gene TRBJ2-3, with 11 bases that match TRBD2. V gave up 4 bases and J gave up 5 bases; unmatched junction bases: 14. CDR3 length: 18 residues. Per the germline V gene, CDR1 is LGHNA and CDR2 is YNFKEQ. The CDR3 DNA follows: TGTGCCAGCAGCCTAGGGACTAGCGGTGTAACCAGTGGAGATACGCAGTATTTT. Translated, it gives CASSLGTSGVTSGDTQYF.

In its sample, this clonotype was seen a few times. This chain uses TRBV5-1 with TRBJ2-1; TRBD2 agrees at 9 bases. J was trimmed by 3 bases and V by 6 bases; bases with no gene match: 7. The CDR3 has 15 residues. From germline, CDR1 is SGHRS and CDR2 YFSETQ. This CDR3 reads CASMASGENYNEQFF. CDR3 sequence (DNA): TGCGCCAGCATGGCTAGCGGGGAGAACTACAATGAGCAGTTCTTC. The complete variable domain, with remaining parts taken from reference TRBV5-1 and TRBJ2-1, reads KAGVTQTPRYLIKTRGQQVTLSCSPISGHRSVSWYQQTPGQGLQFLFEYFSETQRNKGNFPGRFSGRQFSNSRSEMNVSTLELGDSALYLCASMASGENYNEQFFGPGTRLTVL.

The chain recombines TRBV12-3 or TRBV12-4 with TRBJ2-4; possibly TRBD1 for D (5 bases). With 3 bases removed from V and 7 bases from J, the gap between germline ends came to 10 bases. This CDR3 spans 13 amino acids. The CDR3 nucleotides read TGTGCCAGCAGTTTTCAGGGTGGGAACATTCAGTACTTC. Residues: CASSFQGGNIQYF.

The chain joins TRBV30 to TRBJ1-1, with a weak D call TRBD1 (6 bases). The CDR3 length is 14 residues. The germline V gene encodes CDR1 GTSNPN and CDR2 SVGIG (reference sequence). Trimming removed 4 bases at V and 1 base at J, with 13 bases between. This CDR3 is CAWNHGTPNTEAFF. CDR3 in DNA: TGTGCCTGGAACCACGGGACACCGAACACTGAAGCTTTCTTT. The full variable domain, rest sourced from reference TRBV30 and TRBJ1-1, is SQTIHQWPATLVQPVGSPLSLECTVEGTSNPNLYWYRQAAGRGLQLLFYSVGIGQISSEVPQNLSASRPQDRQFILSSKKLLLSDSGFYLCAWNHGTPNTEAFFGQGTRLTVV.

This rearrangement joins TRBV24-1 to TRBJ1-1; D remains unclear. V lost 8 bases and J lost 1, with 10 bases in between. Germline V CDR1 and CDR2: KGHDR, SFDVKD. There are 13 residues in the CDR3. CDR3 in amino acids: CATKAEWNTEAFF. CDR3 DNA: TGTGCCACCAAGGCCGAGTGGAACACTGAAGCTTTCTTT.

The chain recombines TRBV30 with TRBJ1-1; D perhaps matches TRBD1 (6 bases). Germline V lookup: CDR1 GTSNPN, CDR2 SVGIG (reference sequence). The CDR3 is 13 residues long. V dropped 1 base and J dropped 4 bases, with 10 bases sitting between them. In nucleotides, the CDR3 is TGTGCCTGGAGTGAGGGCAGGGGCACTGAAGCTTTCTTT. As protein: CAWSEGRGTEAFF. The complete variable domain, with remaining parts taken from reference TRBV30 and TRBJ1-1, reads SQTIHQWPATLVQPVGSPLSLECTVEGTSNPNLYWYRQAAGRGLQLLFYSVGIGQISSEVPQNLSASRPQDRQFILSSKKLLLSDSGFYLCAWSEGRGTEAFFGQGTRLTVV.

This clonotype was seen more than once but under ten times. The chain combines TRBV7-6 with TRBJ2-3; D gene uncertain. The CDR3 is 15 residues long. Germline V lookup: CDR1 SGHVS, CDR2 FNYEAQ. The V gene lost 0 bases and the J gene lost 1 base, with 8 bases spanning the gap. The CDR3 sequence: CASSLAAMGTDTQYF. CDR3 sequence (DNA): TGTGCCAGCAGCTTAGCAGCGATGGGCACAGATACGCAGTATTTT.

In its sample, this clonotype was seen a few times. The chain couples TRBV19 to TRBJ2-3, with 9 bases matching TRBD1. The J segment lost 2 bases and the V segment lost 3 bases, leaving 6 bases of the junction unmatched. This CDR3 has 16 amino acids. CDR1 LNHDA and CDR2 SQIVND come from the germline V gene (reference sequence). The CDR3 protein is CASSIIGTGTTDTQYF. DNA for the CDR3: TGTGCCAGTAGTATTATCGGGACAGGGACCACAGATACGCAGTATTTT.

The chain recombines TRBV20-1 with TRBJ2-1; 8 positions agree with TRBD2. The CDR3 runs 14 residues. Trimming took 3 bases from V and 2 from J; bases not matched to a gene: 3. CDR1 and CDR2 from the germline V gene are DFQATT and SNEGSKA (reference sequence). The CDR3 DNA follows: TGCAGTGCTAGCTTCGGGAGGGCCTACAATGAGCAGTTCTTC. Protein: CSASFGRAYNEQFF.

The chain combines TRBV3-1 with TRBJ2-3; TRBD1 matches at 11 bases. This CDR3 has 15 residues. After removal of 6 bases from V and 6 bases from J, the junction contained 8 bases not matched to a gene. The germline V gene encodes CDR1 LGHDT and CDR2 YNNKEL (reference sequence). The CDR3 loop reads CASSQGQGDSDTQYF. The CDR3 coding sequence is TGTGCCAGCAGTCAGGGACAGGGGGATTCGGATACGCAGTATTTT.

This clonotype was counted between two and nine times. V and J are TRBV5-1 and TRBJ2-5; 11 nucleotides match TRBD1. CDR1 is SGHRS, CDR2 YFSETQ, per germline. CDR3 length: 16 residues. Trimming took 5 bases from V and 4 from J; bases not matched to a gene: 10. The CDR3 DNA reads TGCGCCAGCAGACACGGGACAGGGGGGAGCGGAGAGACCCAGTACTTC. Translated: CASRHGTGGSGETQYF.